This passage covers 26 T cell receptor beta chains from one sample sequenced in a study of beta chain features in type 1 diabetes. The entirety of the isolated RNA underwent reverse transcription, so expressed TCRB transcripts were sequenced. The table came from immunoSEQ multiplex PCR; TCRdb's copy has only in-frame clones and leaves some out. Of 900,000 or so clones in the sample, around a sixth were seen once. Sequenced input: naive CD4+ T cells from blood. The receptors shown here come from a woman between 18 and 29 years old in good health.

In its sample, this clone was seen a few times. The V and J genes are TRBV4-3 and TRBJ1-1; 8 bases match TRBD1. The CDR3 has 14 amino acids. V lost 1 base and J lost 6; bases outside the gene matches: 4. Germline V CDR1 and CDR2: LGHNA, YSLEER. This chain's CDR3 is CASSQGQGTSEAFF. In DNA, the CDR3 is TGCGCCAGCAGCCAAGGACAGGGGACCTCTGAAGCTTTCTTT.

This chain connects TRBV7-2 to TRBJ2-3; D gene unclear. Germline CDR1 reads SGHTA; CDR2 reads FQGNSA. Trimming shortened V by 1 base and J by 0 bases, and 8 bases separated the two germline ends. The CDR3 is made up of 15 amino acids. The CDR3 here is CASSLGPGSTDTQYF. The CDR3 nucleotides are TGTGCCAGCAGCTTAGGACCCGGAAGCACAGATACGCAGTATTTT.

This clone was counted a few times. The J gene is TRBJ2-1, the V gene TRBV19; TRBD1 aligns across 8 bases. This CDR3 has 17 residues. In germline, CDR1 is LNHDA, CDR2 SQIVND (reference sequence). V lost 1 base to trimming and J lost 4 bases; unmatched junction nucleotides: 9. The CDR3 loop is CASSIGFGQGVYNEQFF. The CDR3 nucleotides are TGTGCCAGTAGTATAGGGTTCGGACAGGGAGTATACAATGAGCAGTTCTTC.

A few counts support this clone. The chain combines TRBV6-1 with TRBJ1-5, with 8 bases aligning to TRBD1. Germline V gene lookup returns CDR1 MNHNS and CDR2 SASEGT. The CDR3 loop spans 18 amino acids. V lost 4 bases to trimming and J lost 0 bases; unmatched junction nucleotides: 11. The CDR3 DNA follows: TGTGCCAGCAGTGCCCGACAGGGGCTGGGGTATAGCAATCAGCCCCAGCATTTT. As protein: CASSARQGLGYSNQPQHF.

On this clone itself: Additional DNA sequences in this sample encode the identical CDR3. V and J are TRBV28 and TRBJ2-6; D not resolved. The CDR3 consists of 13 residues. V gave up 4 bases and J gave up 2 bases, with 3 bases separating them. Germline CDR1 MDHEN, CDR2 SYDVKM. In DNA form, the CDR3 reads TGTGCCAGCAGTTCCCCTGGGGCCAACGTCCTGACTTTC. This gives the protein CASSSPGANVLTF.

This chain's CDR3 is CASSPLAGESRTDTQYF. CDR3 nucleotides: TGTGCCAGCAGCCCATTAGCGGGAGAATCACGGACAGATACGCAGTATTTT. The chain has TRBV7-2 and TRBJ2-3; 9 positions match TRBD2. The CDR3 covers 17 residues. With V trimmed by 5 bases and J by 3 bases, 12 bases remained unmatched. CDR1 and CDR2 from the germline V gene are SGHTA and FQGNSA.

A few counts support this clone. The CDR3 spells CASSLGQSPGYTF. As DNA, the CDR3 is TGTGCCAGCAGCTTGGGACAGAGCCCTGGCTACACCTTC. The gene calls are TRBV5-4 and TRBJ1-2; D perhaps matches TRBD1 (5 bases). The CDR3 is 13 amino acids. With 0 bases removed from V and 7 bases from J, the gap between germline ends came to 10 bases. Germline CDR1 reads SGHNT; CDR2 reads YYREEE (reference sequence).

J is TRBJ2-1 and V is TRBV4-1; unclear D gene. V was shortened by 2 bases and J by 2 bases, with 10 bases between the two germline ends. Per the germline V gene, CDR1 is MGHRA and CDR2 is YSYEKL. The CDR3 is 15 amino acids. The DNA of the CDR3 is TGCGCCAGCAGCCAACCCACGAAGACCTACAATGAGCAGTTCTTC. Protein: CASSQPTKTYNEQFF.

CDR3 sequence reads: CASSFPYIPDTQYF. The CDR3 bases are TGTGCCAGCAGTTTCCCCTACATCCCAGATACGCAGTATTTT. This chain joins TRBV28 and TRBJ2-3, with D uncertain. The V gene's germline CDR1 is MDHEN and CDR2 SYDVKM. CDR3 size: 14 residues. V shed 3 bases and J shed 4 bases, with 11 bases lying between them. The full variable domain, rest sourced from reference TRBV28 and TRBJ2-3, is DVKVTQSSRYLVKRTGEKVFLECVQDMDHENMFWYRQDPGLGLRLIYFSYDVKMKEKGDIPEGYSVSREKKERFSLILESASTNQTSMYLCASSFPYIPDTQYFGPGTRLTVL.

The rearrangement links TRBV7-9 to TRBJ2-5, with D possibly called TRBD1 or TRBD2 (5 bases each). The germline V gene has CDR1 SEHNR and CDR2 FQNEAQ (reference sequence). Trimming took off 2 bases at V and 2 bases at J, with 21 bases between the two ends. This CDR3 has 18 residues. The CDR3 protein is CASSLMGVFGTRQETQYF. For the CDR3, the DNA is TGTGCCAGCAGCTTAATGGGGGTTTTTGGGACGCGACAAGAGACCCAGTACTTC.

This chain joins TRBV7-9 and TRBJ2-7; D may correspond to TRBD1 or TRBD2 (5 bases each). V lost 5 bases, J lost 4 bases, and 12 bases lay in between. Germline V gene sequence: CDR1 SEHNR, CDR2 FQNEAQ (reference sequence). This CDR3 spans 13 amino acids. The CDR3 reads CASSPPGRYEQYF. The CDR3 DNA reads TGTGCCAGCAGCCCCCCGGGGCGGTACGAGCAGTACTTC.

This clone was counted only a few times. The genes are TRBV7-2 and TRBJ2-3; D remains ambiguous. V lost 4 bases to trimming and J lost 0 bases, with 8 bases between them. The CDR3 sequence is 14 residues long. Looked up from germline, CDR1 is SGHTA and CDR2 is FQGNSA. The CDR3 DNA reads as TGTGCCAGCAGCTCCAGGATCAGCACAGATACGCAGTATTTT. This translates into CASSSRISTDTQYF.

The CDR3 reads CASSPHREQFF. CDR3 DNA: TGTGCCAGCAGCCCTCACAGGGAGCAGTTCTTC. The rearrangement links TRBV28 to TRBJ2-1, with a weak D call TRBD1 (5 bases). The germline V gene has CDR1 MDHEN and CDR2 SYDVKM. The V end lost 6 bases, the J end lost 10 bases, and 10 bases lay between the germline ends. CDR3 length equals 11 residues.

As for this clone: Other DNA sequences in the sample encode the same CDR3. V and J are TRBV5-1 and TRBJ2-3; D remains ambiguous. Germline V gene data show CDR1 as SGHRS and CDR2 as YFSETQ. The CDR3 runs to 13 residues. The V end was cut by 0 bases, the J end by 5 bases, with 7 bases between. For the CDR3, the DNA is TGCGCCAGCAGCTTGGGCGACGGAGATACGCAGTATTTT. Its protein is CASSLGDGDTQYF.

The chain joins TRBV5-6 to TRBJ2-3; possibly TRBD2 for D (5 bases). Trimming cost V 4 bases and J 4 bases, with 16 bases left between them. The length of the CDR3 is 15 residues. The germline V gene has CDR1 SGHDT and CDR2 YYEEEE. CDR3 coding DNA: TGTGCCAGCAGCCTGGTGGATTCGGGGTCAGATACGCAGTATTTT. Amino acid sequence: CASSLVDSGSDTQYF. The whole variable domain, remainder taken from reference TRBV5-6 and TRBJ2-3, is DAGVTQSPTHLIKTRGQQVTLRCSPKSGHDTVSWYQQALGQGPQFIFQYYEEEERQRGNFPDRFSGHQFPNYSSELNVNALLLGDSALYLCASSLVDSGSDTQYFGPGTRLTVL.

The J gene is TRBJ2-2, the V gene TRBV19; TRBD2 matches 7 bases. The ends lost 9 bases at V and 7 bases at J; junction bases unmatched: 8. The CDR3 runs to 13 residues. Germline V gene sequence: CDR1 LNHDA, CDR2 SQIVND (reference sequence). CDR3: CASWRGWGGELFF. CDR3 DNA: TGTGCCAGCTGGCGGGGGTGGGGCGGGGAGCTGTTTTTT.

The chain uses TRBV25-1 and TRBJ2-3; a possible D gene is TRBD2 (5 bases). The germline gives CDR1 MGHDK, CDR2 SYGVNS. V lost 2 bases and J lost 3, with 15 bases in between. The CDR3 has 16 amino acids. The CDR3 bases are TGTGCCAGCAGTGAACCCGTGAGAGGGTTTACAGATACGCAGTATTTT. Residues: CASSEPVRGFTDTQYF.

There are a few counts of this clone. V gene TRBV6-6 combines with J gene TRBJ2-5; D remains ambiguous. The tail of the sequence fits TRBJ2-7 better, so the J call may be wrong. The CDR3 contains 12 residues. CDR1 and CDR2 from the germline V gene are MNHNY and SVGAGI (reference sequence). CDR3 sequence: CASMGYGHEQYF. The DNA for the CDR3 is TGTGCCAGCATGGGGTACGGCCACGAGCAGTACTTC.

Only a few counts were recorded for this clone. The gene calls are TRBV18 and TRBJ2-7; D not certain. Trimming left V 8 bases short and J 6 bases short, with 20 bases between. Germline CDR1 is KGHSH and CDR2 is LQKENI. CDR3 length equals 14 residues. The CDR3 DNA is TGTGCCAGCACCCCCGGCCGTCCTACGCGCGAGCAGTACTTC. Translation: CASTPGRPTREQYF.

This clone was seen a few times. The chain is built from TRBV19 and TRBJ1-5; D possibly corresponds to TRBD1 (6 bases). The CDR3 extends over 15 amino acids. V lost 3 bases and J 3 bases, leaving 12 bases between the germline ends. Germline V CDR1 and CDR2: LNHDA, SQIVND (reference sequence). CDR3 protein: CASSIIEGHNQPQHF. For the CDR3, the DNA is TGTGCCAGTAGTATCATTGAGGGACACAATCAGCCCCAGCATTTT.

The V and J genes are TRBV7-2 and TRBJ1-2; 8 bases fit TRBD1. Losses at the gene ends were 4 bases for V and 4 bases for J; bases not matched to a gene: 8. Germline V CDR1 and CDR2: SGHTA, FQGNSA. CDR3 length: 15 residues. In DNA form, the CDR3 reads TGTGCCAGCAGCTCCACAGGGGGGGTTGGCTATGGCTACACCTTC. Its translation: CASSSTGGVGYGYTF.

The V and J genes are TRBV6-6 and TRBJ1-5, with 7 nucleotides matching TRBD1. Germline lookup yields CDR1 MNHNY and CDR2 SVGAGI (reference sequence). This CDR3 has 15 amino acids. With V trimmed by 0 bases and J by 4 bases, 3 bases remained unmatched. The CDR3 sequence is CASSYSSRGNQPQHF. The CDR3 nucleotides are TGTGCCAGCAGTTACTCCTCCAGGGGGAATCAGCCCCAGCATTTT.

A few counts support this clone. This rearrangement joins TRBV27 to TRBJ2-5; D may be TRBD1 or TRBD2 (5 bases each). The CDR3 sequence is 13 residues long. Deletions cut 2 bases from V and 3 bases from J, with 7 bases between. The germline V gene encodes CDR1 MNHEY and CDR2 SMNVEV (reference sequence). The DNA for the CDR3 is TGTGCCAGCAGTTTACAGGGAGAAGAGACCCAGTACTTC. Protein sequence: CASSLQGEETQYF.

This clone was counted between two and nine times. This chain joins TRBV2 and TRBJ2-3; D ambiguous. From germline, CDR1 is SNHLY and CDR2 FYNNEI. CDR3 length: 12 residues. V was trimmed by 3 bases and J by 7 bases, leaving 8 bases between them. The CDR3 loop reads CASSEVINTQYF. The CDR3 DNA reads TGTGCCAGCAGTGAGGTAATCAATACGCAGTATTTT.

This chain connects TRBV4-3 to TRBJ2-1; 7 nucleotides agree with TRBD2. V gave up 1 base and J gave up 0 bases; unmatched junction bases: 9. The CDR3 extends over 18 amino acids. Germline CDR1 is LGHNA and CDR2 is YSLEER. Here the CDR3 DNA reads TGCGCCAGCAGCCAAGCCTCTAGCGGAGCATACTCCTACAATGAGCAGTTCTTC. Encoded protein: CASSQASSGAYSYNEQFF.

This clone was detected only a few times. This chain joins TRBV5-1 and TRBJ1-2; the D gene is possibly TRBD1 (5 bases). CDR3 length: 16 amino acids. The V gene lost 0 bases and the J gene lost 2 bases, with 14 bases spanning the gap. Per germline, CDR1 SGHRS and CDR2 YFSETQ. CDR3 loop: CASSLGQGNLNYGYTF. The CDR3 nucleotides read TGCGCCAGCAGCTTGGGGCAGGGCAATTTGAACTATGGCTACACCTTC.